This TCR beta chain derives from a study of beta chain features in type 1 diabetes (dated by TCRdb to 2016 to 2019). In terms of the full investigation: Mean age, gender distribution, total cell number and subset yield were not different between patients and healthy donors. Whereas all 28 donors provided naive and central memory subsets, regulatory and stem cell-like memory subsets were isolated from just 8 patients and roughly 8 healthy donors. A total of approximately 100 million sorted cells were examined across all samples, and the number of cells per subset was strongly correlated with RNA yield. In the study, TCRB repertoires of sorted circulating CD4+ T cell subsets from recently diagnosed type 1 diabetes patients were compared with those of matched healthy donors.

Note on this clone: The target of this receptor is not known. No base qualities exist here, and no much larger clone lies one base off it.

The germline V gene specifies MNHEY as CDR1 and SVGAGI as CDR2. The CDR3 runs 15 amino acids, cysteine and phenylalanine included. Of all the DNA, just the CDR3 is kept, 45 bases in frame from base 1. V loses 6 bases of germline sequence and J loses 7 bases, and the interval between the two ends is 18 bases. The entire amount of isolated RNA was reverse transcribed using the High Capacity cDNA Reverse Transcription Kit, so the sequenced TCRB transcripts were expressed ones. Deep immunoSEQ sequencing was performed on naive, central memory and regulatory T cell samples, with an average of around 3.4 million total reads per sample. Sorted cells were lysed in RLT buffer, and RNA was extracted using DNase-treated RNeasy Micro or Mini kits according to cell number. To prevent cross-contamination, every cell subset was processed on its own, while patient and healthy donor samples were processed together. The immunoSEQ multiplex PCR was used to amplify TCRB sequences from cDNA, yielding 87-bp fragments that span the CDR3 region. Amplicons were sequenced on the Illumina HiSeq platform. In the paper's pipeline: PCR bias was corrected computationally using synthetic template baselines, and reads within Hamming distance 2 were collapsed, with unmergeable singletons discarded. By aligning reads against IMGT, V, D and J genes, CDR3 length, and insertions or deletions at six rearrangement sites were assigned. Within each subset, clonotype counts were normalized to sorted cell number, after which true diversity and Gini coefficients were computed with the tcR R package. The overlap coefficient, calculated on TCRB nucleotide sequences, was used to quantify repertoire sharing. TCRdb mirrors the immuneACCESS table, restricted to in-frame sequences. Some clones are absent from its copies; in checked studies, under half trace to an unresolved V gene, and the reason for the others is unknown. D and trimming were read from the DNA, whereas the V and J calls and clone size are those reported in that table. The sample contains fewer than 400,000 clones, around 9.7% of them found a single time. The ten largest clones capture 0.9% to 1.1% of the sample.

Overall study outcomes, separate from this receptor: Shorter templates might be favored by PCR, yet because patient and control samples were amplified and corrected together, any such skew would affect both groups equally. Because cDNA was sequenced instead of genomic DNA, activated cells with high expression could be over-represented, although the groups did not differ in activation or CD3 levels. Fewer insertions and more nucleotide deletions at VDJ recombination sites were observed in patients with type 1 diabetes, implying thymic rearrangement abnormalities. In all four CD4+ subsets, TCRB CDR3 length was moderately but significantly shorter in type 1 diabetes patients. Only small numbers of individuals were included in the HLA sub-analyses, which left unresolved whether HLA type had any influence on TCRB rearrangement. Naive, central memory and regulatory TCRB repertoires appeared to be more alike among patients than among healthy donors.

Each donor gave one peripheral blood draw, approximately 100 mL on average, collected into heparinised tubes. A BD FACSAria II and a panel including CD45RO, CCR7, CD25, CD127, CD95 and CD27 were used to sort naive, central memory, regulatory and stem cell-like memory CD4+ T cells. Every sorted population had a purity above 95%. PBMCs were isolated immediately by Lymphoprep density gradient centrifugation and stained directly without culture. To minimize batch effects, samples were stained and sorted in pairs, one healthy donor with one patient per experiment. The rearranged chain carries TRBV6-5 and TRBJ2-2; possibly the D gene is TRBD2, per 7 matching bases. The source is a man aged 25-40 years with type 1 diabetes. Sequencing was carried out using central memory CD4+ T cells from blood. Here is the DNA: TGTGCCAGCAGCCAGGGGCTAGCGGTTAACGGGGAGCTGTTTTTT. Protein translation: CASSQGLAVNGELFF.